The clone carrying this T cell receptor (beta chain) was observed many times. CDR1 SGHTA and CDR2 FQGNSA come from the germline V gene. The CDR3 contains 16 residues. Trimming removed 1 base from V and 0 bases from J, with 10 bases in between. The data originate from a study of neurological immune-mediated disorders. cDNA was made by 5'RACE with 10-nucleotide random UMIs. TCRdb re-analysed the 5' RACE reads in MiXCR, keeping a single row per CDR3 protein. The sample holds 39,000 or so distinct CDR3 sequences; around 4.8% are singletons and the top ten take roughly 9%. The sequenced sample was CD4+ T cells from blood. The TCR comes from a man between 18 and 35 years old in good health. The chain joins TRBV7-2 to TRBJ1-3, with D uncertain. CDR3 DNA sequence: TGTGCCAGCAGCTTAGGGCGAACTATCTCTGGAAACACCATATATTTT. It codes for CASSLGRTISGNTIYF.